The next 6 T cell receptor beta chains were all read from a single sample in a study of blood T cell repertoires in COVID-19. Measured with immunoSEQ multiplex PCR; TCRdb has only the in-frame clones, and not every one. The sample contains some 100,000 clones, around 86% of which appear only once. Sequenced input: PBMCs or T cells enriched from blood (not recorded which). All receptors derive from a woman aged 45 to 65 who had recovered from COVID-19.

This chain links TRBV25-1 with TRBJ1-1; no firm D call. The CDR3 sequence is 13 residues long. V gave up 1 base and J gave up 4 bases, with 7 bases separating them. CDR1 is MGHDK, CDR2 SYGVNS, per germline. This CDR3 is CASSEWAGTEAFF. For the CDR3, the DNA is TGTGCCAGCAGTGAATGGGCAGGCACTGAAGCTTTCTTT.

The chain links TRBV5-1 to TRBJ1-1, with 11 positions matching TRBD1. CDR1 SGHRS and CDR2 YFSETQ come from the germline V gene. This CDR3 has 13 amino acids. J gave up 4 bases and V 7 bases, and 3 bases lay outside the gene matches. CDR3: CASWGTGGTEAFF. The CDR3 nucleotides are TGCGCCAGCTGGGGGACAGGGGGCACTGAAGCTTTCTTT.

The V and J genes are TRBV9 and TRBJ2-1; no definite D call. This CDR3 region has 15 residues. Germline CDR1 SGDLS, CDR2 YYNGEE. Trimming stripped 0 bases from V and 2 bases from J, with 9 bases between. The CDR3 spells CASSVDVGTYNEQFF. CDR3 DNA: TGTGCCAGCAGCGTAGATGTGGGCACCTACAATGAGCAGTTCTTC.

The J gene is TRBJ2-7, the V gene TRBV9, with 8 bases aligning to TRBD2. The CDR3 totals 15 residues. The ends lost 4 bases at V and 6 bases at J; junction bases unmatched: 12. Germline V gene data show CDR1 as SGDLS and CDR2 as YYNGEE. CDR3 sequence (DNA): TGTGCCAGCAGCCCCGGGAGGGCAGCCCCCTCCGAGCAGTACTTC. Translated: CASSPGRAAPSEQYF.

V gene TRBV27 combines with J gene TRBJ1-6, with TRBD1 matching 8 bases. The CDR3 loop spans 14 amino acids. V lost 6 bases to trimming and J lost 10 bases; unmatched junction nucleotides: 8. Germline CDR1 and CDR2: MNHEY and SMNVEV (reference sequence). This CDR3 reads CASRQDRGWSPLHF. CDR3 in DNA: TGTGCCAGCAGGCAAGACAGGGGATGGTCACCCCTCCACTTT.

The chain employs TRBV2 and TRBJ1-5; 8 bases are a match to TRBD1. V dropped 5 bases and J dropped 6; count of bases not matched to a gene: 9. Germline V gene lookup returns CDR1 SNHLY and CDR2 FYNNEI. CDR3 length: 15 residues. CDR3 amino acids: CASSQNRGLGQPQHF. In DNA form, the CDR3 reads TGTGCCAGCAGTCAAAACAGGGGGTTGGGTCAGCCCCAGCATTTT.